Following are 31 T cell receptor beta chains from one sample sequenced in a study of cytomegalovirus exposure and HLA in healthy donors listed by TCRdb under 2017. To prepare the library, the immunoSEQ multiplex PCR assay was applied. For the multiplex PCR, a mixture combining 60 forward primers for TCR Vbeta segments and 13 reverse primers for TCR Jbeta segments was used. TCRdb stores this immuneACCESS table with in-frame sequences only. Part of the clones is absent; in the studies checked, under half of the shortfall reflects unresolved V genes, and no reason is known for the rest. Here the sample has about 190,000 clones; almost 75% occur a single time. Approximately 3% of the sample is held by the ten biggest clonotypes. The sequenced sample was PBMCs. Receptor source: a woman between 25 and 40 years old in good health and CMV-seropositive.

The chain is built from TRBV15 and TRBJ2-7; TRBD1 is a possible D gene (6 bases). The CDR3 length is 14 residues. Germline CDR1 LNHNV, CDR2 YYDKDF (reference sequence). V shed 3 bases and J shed 6 bases, with 15 bases lying between them. CDR3 residues: CATSRELTGSEQYF. The CDR3 DNA sequence: TGTGCCACCAGCAGGGAACTCACAGGGAGCGAGCAGTACTTC.

The V call is TRBV7-9, the J call TRBJ1-2; 7 nucleotides line up with TRBD1. The CDR3 is 16 amino acids. V was clipped by 5 bases and J by 0 bases; unmatched bases: 9. The V gene's germline CDR1 is SEHNR and CDR2 FQNEAQ (reference sequence). The CDR3 bases are TGTGCCAGCAGCCCCAGGACAGGCGGCACTAACTATGGCTACACCTTC. As protein: CASSPRTGGTNYGYTF. The full variable domain, completed using reference TRBV7-9 and TRBJ1-2, is DTGVSQNPRHKITKRGQNVTFRCDPISEHNRLYWYRQTLGQGPEFLTYFQNEAQLEKSRLLSDRFSAERPKGSFSTLEIQRTEQGDSAMYLCASSPRTGGTNYGYTFGSGTRLTVV.

On this clone itself: At one end the junction does not follow the germline gene, possibly because of a read error. Other DNA sequences in this specimen translate into the identical CDR3. The chain combines TRBV7-9 with TRBJ2-2, with a possible D match to TRBD2 (6 bases). Per germline, CDR1 SEHNR and CDR2 FQNEAQ (reference sequence). CDR3 size: 16 residues. The CDR3 protein is CASSFVPGEFAGELFF. DNA of the CDR3: TGTGCCAGCAGCTTTGTCCCGGGGGAATTCGCCGGAGAGCTGTTTTTT.

The V call is TRBV27, the J call TRBJ2-2, with D uncertain. Trimming stripped 3 bases from V and 3 bases from J, with 11 bases between. The CDR3 spans 15 residues. Looked up from germline, CDR1 is MNHEY and CDR2 is SMNVEV (reference sequence). The CDR3 DNA is TGTGCCAGCAGTTTCTCGCCGCGCGACACCGGGGAGCTGTTTTTT. Translated, it gives CASSFSPRDTGELFF.

The chain combines TRBV7-2 with TRBJ2-6; TRBD1 agrees at 9 bases. The CDR3 has 19 residues. Germline lookup yields CDR1 SGHTA and CDR2 FQGNSA. Trimming removed 4 bases from V and 3 bases from J; junction bases left unmatched: 13. CDR3 in DNA: TGTGCCAGCAGCTCGCCCAGGACAGGGGAGGGGTTTGGGGCCAACGTCCTGACTTTC. It is translated as CASSSPRTGEGFGANVLTF.

The genes are TRBV7-9 and TRBJ1-2; D is possibly TRBD1 (5 bases). The CDR3 is 18 residues long. CDR1 is SEHNR, CDR2 FQNEAQ, per germline (reference sequence). CDR3 protein: CLLAGLPEGIPLNYGYTF. Here the CDR3 DNA reads TGTCTCCTCGCGGGGCTGCCGGAGGGGATCCCTCTAAACTATGGCTACACCTTC. Combining the CDR3 with reference TRBV7-9 and TRBJ1-2 gives the whole variable domain DTGVSQNPRHKITKRGQNVTFRCDPISEHNRLYWYRQTLGQGPEFLTYFQNEAQLEKSRLLSDRFSAERPKGSFSTLEIQRTEQGDSAMYLCLLAGLPEGIPLNYGYTFGSGTRLTVV.

V gene TRBV19 combines with J gene TRBJ2-1; 9 bases match TRBD2. The CDR3 sequence is 14 residues long. Per germline, CDR1 LNHDA and CDR2 SQIVND (reference sequence). V trimming: 4 bases; J trimming: 5 bases; junction bases outside the gene matches: 3. CDR3 DNA: TGTGCCAGTAGTAGCGGGAGGGCCCACAATGAGCAGTTCTTC. Protein product: CASSSGRAHNEQFF. Complete variable domain (other parts from reference TRBV19 and TRBJ2-1): DGGITQSPKYLFRKEGQNVTLSCEQNLNHDAMYWYRQDPGQGLRLIYYSQIVNDFQKGDIAEGYSVSREKKESFPLTVTSAQKNPTAFYLCASSSGRAHNEQFFGPGTRLTVL.

This rearrangement joins TRBV5-1 to TRBJ1-1, with TRBD1 matching 10 bases. The junction had 6 bases not matched to a gene; V was cut back by 0 bases and J by 1 base. CDR1 and CDR2 (germline): SGHRS, YFSETQ. The CDR3 contains 17 residues. The CDR3 reads CASSLGTGGGRNTEAFF. The CDR3 DNA reads TGCGCCAGCAGCTTGGGGACAGGGGGAGGGAGGAACACTGAAGCTTTCTTT.

V and J are TRBV14 and TRBJ1-3, with D perhaps TRBD1 (5 bases). Trimming took off 1 base at V and 0 bases at J, with 7 bases between the two ends. Germline loops: CDR1 SGHDN, CDR2 FVKESK. This CDR3 has 15 residues. The CDR3 bases are TGTGCCAGCAGCCAAGGACAGAACTCTGGAAACACCATATATTTT. As protein: CASSQGQNSGNTIYF. The variable domain in full, with the rest retrieved from reference TRBV14 and TRBJ1-3, is EAGVTQFPSHSVIEKGQTVTLRCDPISGHDNLYWYRRVMGKEIKFLLHFVKESKQDESGMPNNRFLAERTGGTYSTLKVQPAELEDSGVYFCASSQGQNSGNTIYFGEGSWLTVV.

The chain employs TRBV19 and TRBJ1-1; 9 nucleotides match TRBD1. The V and J ends lost 4 bases and 4 bases, in that order; junction bases with no gene match: 4. Germline CDR1 reads LNHDA; CDR2 reads SQIVND (reference sequence). The CDR3 consists of 14 residues. CDR3 sequence (DNA): TGTGCCAGTAGTACGACAGGGGGAAGCACTGAAGCTTTCTTT. Encoded protein: CASSTTGGSTEAFF. The variable domain in full, with the rest retrieved from reference TRBV19 and TRBJ1-1, is DGGITQSPKYLFRKEGQNVTLSCEQNLNHDAMYWYRQDPGQGLRLIYYSQIVNDFQKGDIAEGYSVSREKKESFPLTVTSAQKNPTAFYLCASSTTGGSTEAFFGQGTRLTVV.

This clone was detected once. V gene TRBV5-5 combines with J gene TRBJ2-1, with 9 bases that match TRBD2. J lost 4 bases, V lost 3 bases, and 5 bases had no gene match. CDR3 length: 15 residues. In germline, CDR1 is SGHKS, CDR2 YYEKEE (reference sequence). CDR3 sequence (DNA): TGTGCCAGCAGCTCCGGGACTAGCAGTTACAATGAGCAGTTCTTC. This translates into CASSSGTSSYNEQFF.

This clone appeared a few times. The CDR3 loop reads CASSSKRALTYEQYF. CDR3 bases: TGTGCCAGCAGCTCGAAGCGGGCTTTAACCTACGAGCAGTACTTC. The chain has TRBV7-2 and TRBJ2-7; tentatively, D is TRBD2 (6 bases). Germline V gene lookup returns CDR1 SGHTA and CDR2 FQGNSA. Trimming took off 4 bases at V and 2 bases at J, with 15 bases between the two ends. CDR3 length: 15 residues. The full variable domain, rest sourced from reference TRBV7-2 and TRBJ2-7, is GAGVSQSPSNKVTEKGKDVELRCDPISGHTALYWYRQSLGQGLEFLIYFQGNSAPDKSGLPSDRFSAERTGGSVSTLTIQRTQQEDSAVYLCASSSKRALTYEQYFGPGTRLTVT.

This clone occurred a few times. The chain has TRBV11-2 and TRBJ2-1; maybe TRBD1 (5 bases). Germline CDR1 and CDR2: SGHAT and FQNNGV. This CDR3 region has 14 residues. V lost 5 bases and J lost 9, with 17 bases in between. CDR3 amino acids: CASSRTQGNREQFF. The CDR3 coding sequence is TGTGCCAGCAGCCGAACCCAGGGTAACCGTGAGCAGTTCTTC.

Only a few counts were recorded for this clone. This chain connects TRBV7-9 to TRBJ2-5, with 8 bases lining up with TRBD2. Losses at the gene ends were 1 base for V and 5 bases for J; bases not matched to a gene: 3. CDR1 and CDR2 from the germline V gene are SEHNR and FQNEAQ (reference sequence). CDR3 length: 14 residues. CDR3 protein: CASSLVAGRETQYF. The CDR3 nucleotides read TGTGCCAGCAGCTTAGTAGCGGGACGGGAGACCCAGTACTTC.

The rearrangement links TRBV19 to TRBJ1-1; D might be TRBD1 (5 bases). Germline-derived CDR1 and CDR2 are LNHDA and SQIVND (reference sequence). Trimming shortened V by 7 bases and J by 6 bases, and 15 bases separated the two germline ends. This CDR3 contains 13 residues. In DNA form, the CDR3 reads TGTGCCAGTAACCCACGACAGAGCGCTGAAGCTTTCTTT. Translating it yields CASNPRQSAEAFF.

The V and J genes are TRBV9 and TRBJ2-1, with 12 bases lining up with TRBD1. Trimming removed 0 bases from V and 9 bases from J; junction bases left unmatched: 10. The CDR3 contains 17 residues. The germline V gene encodes CDR1 SGDLS and CDR2 YYNGEE. The CDR3 is CASSVGPLGTGGSEQFF. In DNA form, the CDR3 reads TGTGCCAGCAGCGTAGGACCCTTAGGGACAGGGGGCAGTGAGCAGTTCTTC. Supplemented by reference TRBV9 and TRBJ2-1, the full variable domain reads DSGVTQTPKHLITATGQRVTLRCSPRSGDLSVYWYQQSLDQGLQFLIQYYNGEERAKGNILERFSAQQFPDLHSELNLSSLELGDSALYFCASSVGPLGTGGSEQFFGPGTRLTVL.

Note on this clone: Mismatch with germline at one junction end may stem from a read error. J is TRBJ2-7 and V is TRBV15; 7 nucleotides match TRBD1. This CDR3 is 16 amino acids long. Per the germline V gene, CDR1 is LNHNV and CDR2 is YYDKDF (reference sequence). In nucleotides, the CDR3 is TGTGCCACCAGCCGAAACAGGGGAATTTCCTCCTCCGAGCAGTACTTC. This sequence encodes CATSRNRGISSSEQYF.

The chain uses TRBV28 and TRBJ2-2; the match to TRBD2 covers 11 bases. Germline-derived CDR1 and CDR2 are MDHEN and SYDVKM. The CDR3 has 17 residues. The trim removed 4 bases at V and 5 bases at J, leaving 9 bases unmatched. In DNA form, the CDR3 reads TGTGCCAGCAGTTCACCCTCGACTAGCGGGGAAACCGGGGAGCTGTTTTTT. This codes for CASSSPSTSGETGELFF.

V is TRBV20-1 and J is TRBJ2-7, with D possibly matching TRBD2 (6 bases). The V end lost 6 bases, the J end lost 7 bases, and 13 bases lay between the germline ends. The CDR3 consists of 11 residues. Germline V lookup: CDR1 DFQATT, CDR2 SNEGSKA (reference sequence). CDR3 loop: CSAGGPKEQYF. The CDR3 nucleotides are TGCAGTGCCGGAGGGCCGAAAGAGCAGTACTTC.

This clone was detected only a few times. The chain recombines TRBV6-6 with TRBJ2-5; 14 bases are shared with TRBD2. The V gene end was trimmed by 5 bases and the J gene end by 5 bases; junction bases not matched to a gene: 4. The CDR3 extends over 15 amino acids. Germline-derived CDR1 and CDR2 are MNHNY and SVGAGI (reference sequence). CDR3 sequence: CASSETSGRAETQYF. The CDR3 DNA is TGTGCCAGCAGTGAGACTAGCGGGAGGGCCGAGACCCAGTACTTC.

The chain is built from TRBV6-5 and TRBJ1-5; possibly TRBD1 for D (6 bases). Germline lookup yields CDR1 MNHEY and CDR2 SVGAGI. There are 15 residues in the CDR3. Trimming stripped 5 bases from V and 5 bases from J, with 16 bases between. The CDR3 DNA is TGTGCCAGCAGTAGGGACACCGTAGGCCATCAGCCCCAGCATTTT. This sequence encodes CASSRDTVGHQPQHF.

The V call is TRBV10-3, the J call TRBJ2-1; 8 nucleotides match TRBD2. This CDR3 has 16 amino acids. CDR1 and CDR2 from the germline V gene are ENHRY and SYGVKD. V shed 2 bases, J shed 3 bases, and the junction held 6 bases outside the gene matches. The chain's CDR3 is CAISENRAGVYNEQFF. In DNA, the CDR3 is TGTGCCATCAGTGAGAATCGAGCGGGAGTCTACAATGAGCAGTTCTTC.

This chain links TRBV18 with TRBJ1-1; D gene ambiguous. From germline, CDR1 is KGHSH and CDR2 LQKENI. This CDR3 region has 14 residues. The V gene lost 6 bases and the J gene lost 2 bases, with 13 bases spanning the gap. In DNA, the CDR3 is TGTGCCAGCTCGCCAAACTCGGGAAACACTGAAGCTTTCTTT. Protein product: CASSPNSGNTEAFF.

The CDR3 sequence: CASSLGLAGEEQYF. The CDR3 DNA sequence: TGTGCCAGCAGTTTGGGACTAGCGGGAGAAGAGCAGTACTTC. This sequence joins TRBV28 and TRBJ2-5; 14 bases are a match to TRBD2. Germline assignment: CDR1 MDHEN and CDR2 SYDVKM. J lost 11 bases, V lost 3 bases, and 5 bases had no gene match. This CDR3 is built from 14 residues.

This clone appeared a few times. The chain employs TRBV5-1 and TRBJ2-1; D possibly corresponds to TRBD2 (6 bases). The CDR3 is 16 amino acids. V dropped 0 bases and J dropped 7 bases, with 17 bases sitting between them. CDR1 is SGHRS, CDR2 YFSETQ, per germline. The CDR3 nucleotides read TGCGCCAGCAGCTTGGGAATGGGTGGAGGGAGAAATGAGCAGTTCTTC. This gives the protein CASSLGMGGGRNEQFF.

The genes are TRBV7-2 and TRBJ2-5; 7 bases agree with TRBD1. The germline V gene encodes CDR1 SGHTA and CDR2 FQGNSA. The V and J ends lost 5 bases and 1 base, in that order; junction bases with no gene match: 7. The length of the CDR3 is 15 residues. Here the CDR3 reads CASSPGQDPQETQYF. The CDR3 coding sequence is TGTGCCAGCAGCCCCGGACAGGATCCCCAAGAGACCCAGTACTTC.

The CDR3 region is CASSLKQGGTDTQYF. The CDR3 region has the DNA TGTGCCAGCAGCTTAAAACAGGGGGGAACAGATACGCAGTATTTT. The chain links TRBV7-9 to TRBJ2-3; 8 positions match TRBD1. Germline loops: CDR1 SEHNR, CDR2 FQNEAQ (reference sequence). J was trimmed by 3 bases and V by 2 bases; bases with no gene match: 4. The CDR3 sequence is 15 residues long.

The V call is TRBV11-2, the J call TRBJ1-3, with D perhaps matching TRBD1 (5 bases). The CDR3 is 16 residues long. V was shortened by 10 bases and J by 3 bases, with 22 bases between the two germline ends. Germline lookup yields CDR1 SGHAT and CDR2 FQNNGV. CDR3 amino acids: CATTEPPDRLGNTIYF. CDR3 nucleotide sequence: TGTGCCACAACGGAGCCCCCCGACAGACTTGGAAACACCATATATTTT.

This chain links TRBV13 with TRBJ1-1; tentatively, D is TRBD1 (6 bases). Trimming left V 5 bases short and J 2 bases short, with 12 bases between. CDR1 PRHDT and CDR2 FYEKMQ come from the germline V gene (reference sequence). This CDR3 spans 14 amino acids. The CDR3 loop is CASSLLTGNTEAFF. CDR3 sequence (DNA): TGTGCCAGCAGCCTACTGACAGGAAACACTGAAGCTTTCTTT.

The chain recombines TRBV4-1 with TRBJ1-5, with 10 nucleotides matching TRBD1. The V segment lost 0 bases and the J segment 6 bases; nucleotides outside the gene matches: 5. Per germline, CDR1 MGHRA and CDR2 YSYEKL. The CDR3 runs 16 residues. The CDR3 loop reads CASSQEGQGLSQPQHF. DNA for the CDR3: TGCGCCAGCAGCCAAGAGGGACAGGGGCTGAGTCAGCCCCAGCATTTT.

This clone was seen a handful of times. This rearrangement joins TRBV6-4 to TRBJ2-3, with D possibly matching TRBD2 (6 bases). The CDR3 runs to 14 residues. CDR1 MRHNA and CDR2 SNTAGT come from the germline V gene. Trimming took off 3 bases at V and 2 bases at J, with 9 bases between the two ends. DNA of the CDR3: TGTGCCAGCAGTGAGGAGCGGGCCACAGATACGCAGTATTTT. This gives the protein CASSEERATDTQYF.